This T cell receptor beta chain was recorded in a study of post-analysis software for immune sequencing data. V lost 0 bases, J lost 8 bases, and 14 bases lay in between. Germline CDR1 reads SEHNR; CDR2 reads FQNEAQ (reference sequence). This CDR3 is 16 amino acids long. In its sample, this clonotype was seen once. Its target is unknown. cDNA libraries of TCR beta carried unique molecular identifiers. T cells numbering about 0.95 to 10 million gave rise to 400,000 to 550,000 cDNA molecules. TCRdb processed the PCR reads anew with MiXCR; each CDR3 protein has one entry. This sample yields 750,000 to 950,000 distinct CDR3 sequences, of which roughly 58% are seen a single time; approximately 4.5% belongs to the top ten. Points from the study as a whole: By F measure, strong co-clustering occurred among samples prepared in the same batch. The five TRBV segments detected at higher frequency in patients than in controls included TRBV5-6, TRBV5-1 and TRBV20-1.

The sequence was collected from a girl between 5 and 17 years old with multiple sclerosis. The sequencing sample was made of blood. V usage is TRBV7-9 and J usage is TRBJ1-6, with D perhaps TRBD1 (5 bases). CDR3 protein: CASSLAGGGSHSPLHF. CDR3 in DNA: TGTGCCAGCAGCTTAGCAGGCGGGGGATCACATTCACCCCTCCACTTT.